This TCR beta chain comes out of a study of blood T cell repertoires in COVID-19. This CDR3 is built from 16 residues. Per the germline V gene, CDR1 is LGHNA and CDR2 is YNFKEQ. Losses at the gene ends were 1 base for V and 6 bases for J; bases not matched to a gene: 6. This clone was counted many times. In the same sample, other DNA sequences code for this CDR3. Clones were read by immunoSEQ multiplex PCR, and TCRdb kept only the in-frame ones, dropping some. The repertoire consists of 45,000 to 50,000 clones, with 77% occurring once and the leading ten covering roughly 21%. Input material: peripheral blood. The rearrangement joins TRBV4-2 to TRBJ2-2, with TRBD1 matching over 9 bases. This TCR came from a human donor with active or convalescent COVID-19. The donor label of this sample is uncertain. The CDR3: CASSQGGQGGAGELFF. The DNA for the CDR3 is TGTGCCAGCAGCCAAGGGGGACAGGGTGGGGCCGGGGAGCTGTTTTTT.